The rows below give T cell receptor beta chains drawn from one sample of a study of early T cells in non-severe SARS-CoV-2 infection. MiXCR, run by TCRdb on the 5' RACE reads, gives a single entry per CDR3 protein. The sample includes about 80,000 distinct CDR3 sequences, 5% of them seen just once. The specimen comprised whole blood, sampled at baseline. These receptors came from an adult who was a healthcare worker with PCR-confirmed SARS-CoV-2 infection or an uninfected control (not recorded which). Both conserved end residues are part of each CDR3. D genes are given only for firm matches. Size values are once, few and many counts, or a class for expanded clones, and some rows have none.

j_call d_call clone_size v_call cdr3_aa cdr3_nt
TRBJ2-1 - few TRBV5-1 CASSLWGKVAVTYNEQFF TGCGCCAGCAGCTTGTGGGGGAAGGTAGCGGTAACCTACAATGAGCAGTTCTTC
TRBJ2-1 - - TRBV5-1 CASSSTQLRYNEQFF TGCGCCAGCAGCTCGACACAACTCCGATACAATGAGCAGTTCTTC
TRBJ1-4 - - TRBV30 CAWSPPGTYEKLFF TGTGCCTGGAGTCCGCCCGGGACGTATGAAAAACTGTTTTTT
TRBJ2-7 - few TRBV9 CASSLGVGRTYEQYF TGTGCCAGCAGCCTAGGGGTAGGACGGACCTACGAGCAGTACTTC
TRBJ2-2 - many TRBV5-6 CASSWRRLVGGELFF TGTGCCAGCAGCTGGCGGCGGTTGGTCGGCGGGGAGCTGTTTTTT
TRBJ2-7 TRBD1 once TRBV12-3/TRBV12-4 CASRTGYSYEQNF TGTGCCAGCAGGACAGGGTACTCCTACGAGCAGAACTTC
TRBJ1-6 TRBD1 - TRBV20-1 CSARVGTGNSPLHF TGCAGTGCTAGAGTAGGGACAGGCAATTCACCCCTCCACTTT
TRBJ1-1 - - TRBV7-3 CASSLSGSPLNTEAFF TGTGCCAGCAGCTTATCCGGGTCCCCACTGAACACTGAAGCTTTCTTT
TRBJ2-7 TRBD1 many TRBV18 CASSVSRDSYEQYF TGTGCCAGCTCCGTCTCTCGGGACAGCTACGAGCAGTACTTC
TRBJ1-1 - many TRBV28 CASSSPRGIMNTEAFF TGTGCCAGCAGCTCCCCCCGGGGGATCATGAACACTGAAGCTTTCTTT
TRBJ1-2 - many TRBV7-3 CASSLHNFYGYTF TGTGCCAGCAGCTTACACAATTTCTATGGCTACACCTTC
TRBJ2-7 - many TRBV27 CASSTALSYEQYF TGTGCCAGCAGTACAGCCCTCTCCTACGAGCAGTACTTC
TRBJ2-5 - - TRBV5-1 CASSLAVAVETQYF TGCGCCAGCAGCTTGGCCGTGGCAGTGGAGACCCAGTACTTC
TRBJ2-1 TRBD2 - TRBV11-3 CASSLASGMYNEQFF TGTGCCAGCAGCTTAGCTAGCGGGATGTACAATGAGCAGTTCTTC
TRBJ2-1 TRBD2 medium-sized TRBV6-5 CASNRYSGSYNEQFF TGTGCCAGCAATAGATACAGCGGGAGTTACAATGAGCAGTTCTTC
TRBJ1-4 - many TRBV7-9 CASSLDQLIREKLFF TGTGCCAGCAGCTTAGACCAGTTAATCCGTGAAAAACTGTTTTTT
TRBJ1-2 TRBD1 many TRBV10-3 CAISEPRTGTKSYGYTF TGTGCCATCAGTGAGCCGCGGACAGGGACTAAATCCTATGGCTACACCTTC
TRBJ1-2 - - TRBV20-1 CSAVVGGLYGYTF TGCAGTGCAGTGGTTGGAGGGCTCTATGGCTACACCTTC
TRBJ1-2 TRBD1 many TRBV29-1 CSVDREGYGYTF TGCAGCGTGGACAGGGAAGGCTATGGCTACACCTTC
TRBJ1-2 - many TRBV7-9 CASSPSANYGYTF TGTGCCAGCAGCCCTTCAGCGAACTATGGCTACACCTTC
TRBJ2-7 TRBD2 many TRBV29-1 CSVPPGEGYYEQYF TGCAGCGTCCCACCGGGGGAGGGATACTACGAGCAGTACTTC
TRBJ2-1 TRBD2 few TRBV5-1 CASSPRRTSGNNEQFF TGCGCCAGCAGCCCCCGAAGGACTAGCGGGAACAATGAGCAGTTCTTC
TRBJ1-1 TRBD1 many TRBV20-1 CSARPITGQGMNTEAFF TGCAGTGCTAGACCAATTACCGGACAGGGAATGAACACTGAAGCTTTCTTT
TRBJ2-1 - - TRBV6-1 CASRGRPSVNEQFF TGTGCCAGCAGGGGCAGACCTTCTGTCAATGAGCAGTTCTTC
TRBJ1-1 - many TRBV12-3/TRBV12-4 CASVGGVNTEAFF TGTGCCTCGGTAGGAGGGGTGAACACTGAAGCTTTCTTT
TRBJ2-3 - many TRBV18 CASSPGHVNTDTQYF TGTGCCAGCTCACCGGGACACGTAAACACAGATACGCAGTATTTT
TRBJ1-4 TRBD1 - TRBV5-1 CASSQGQGNEKLFF TGCGCCAGCAGCCAGGGACAGGGGAATGAAAAACTGTTTTTT
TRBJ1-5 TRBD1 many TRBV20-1 CSAWDRERPQHF TGCAGTGCGTGGGACAGGGAACGGCCCCAGCATTTT
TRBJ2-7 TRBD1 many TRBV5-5 CASSWAGTGSYEQYF TGTGCCAGCAGCTGGGCCGGGACAGGATCCTACGAGCAGTACTTC
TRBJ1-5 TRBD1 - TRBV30 CAWRDRGGQPQHF TGTGCCTGGAGGGACAGGGGAGGTCAGCCCCAGCATTTT
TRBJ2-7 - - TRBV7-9 CASSFLPQDSYEQYF TGTGCCAGCAGCTTCCTTCCCCAGGACTCCTACGAGCAGTACTTC
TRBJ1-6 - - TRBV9 CASSGSRPAYNSPLLF TGTGCCAGCAGCGGATCCAGGCCAGCCTATAATTCACCCCTCCTTTTT
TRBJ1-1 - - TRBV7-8 CASSSTGPTEAFF TGTGCCAGCAGCTCGACAGGACCCACTGAAGCTTTCTTT
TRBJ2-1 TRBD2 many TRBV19 CASSVLADYNEQFF TGTGCCAGTAGTGTCCTAGCGGACTACAATGAGCAGTTCTTC
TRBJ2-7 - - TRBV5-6 CASSFTGTYEQYF TGTGCCAGCAGCTTTACAGGAACCTACGAGCAGTACTTC
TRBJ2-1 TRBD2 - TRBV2 CASSEGSGRGNEQFF TGTGCCAGCAGTGAAGGTAGCGGGAGGGGGAATGAGCAGTTCTTC
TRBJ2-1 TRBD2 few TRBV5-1 CASSLAGGTSAVHEQFF TGCGCCAGCAGCTTGGCCGGAGGGACTAGCGCCGTACATGAGCAGTTCTTC
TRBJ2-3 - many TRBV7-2 CASSGIGPGTDTQYF TGTGCCAGCAGCGGCATCGGGCCCGGCACAGATACGCAGTATTTT
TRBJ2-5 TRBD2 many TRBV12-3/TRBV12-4 CASSVWREGVETQYF TGTGCCAGCAGTGTCTGGCGGGAGGGAGTAGAGACCCAGTACTTC
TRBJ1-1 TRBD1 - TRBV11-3 CASSGTGQQTTEAFF TGTGCCAGCAGCGGGACGGGACAGCAAACCACTGAAGCTTTCTTT
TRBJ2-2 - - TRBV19 CASSSPPLGWTNTGELFF TGTGCCAGTAGTTCCCCCCCATTAGGATGGACCAACACCGGGGAGCTGTTTTTT
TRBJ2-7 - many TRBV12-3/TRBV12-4 CASKERTASYEQYF TGTGCCAGCAAGGAGCGGACTGCCTCCTACGAGCAGTACTTC
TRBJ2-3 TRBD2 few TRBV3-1 CASSPGLAGADTQYF TGTGCCAGCAGCCCGGGACTAGCGGGGGCAGATACGCAGTATTTT
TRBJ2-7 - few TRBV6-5 CATSNYYEQYF TGTGCCACCTCGAATTACTACGAGCAGTACTTC
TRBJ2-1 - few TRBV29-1 CSVVGTPGPAKQFF TGCAGCGTTGTGGGGACACCGGGACCGGCGAAGCAGTTCTTC
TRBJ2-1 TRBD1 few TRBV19 CASRMGGTGERNEQFF TGTGCCAGTAGAATGGGAGGGACAGGGGAGCGTAATGAGCAGTTCTTC
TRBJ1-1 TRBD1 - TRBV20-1 CSANHRGMNTEAFF TGCAGTGCAAACCACAGGGGGATGAACACTGAAGCTTTCTTT
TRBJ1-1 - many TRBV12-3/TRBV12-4 CASSFFLLTSPNTEAFF TGTGCCAGCAGTTTTTTCCTGTTGACAAGCCCAAACACTGAAGCTTTCTTT
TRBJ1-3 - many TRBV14 CASSHYSRDGNRWAGNTIYF TGTGCCAGCAGCCATTATTCCAGGGACGGAAACCGGTGGGCTGGAAACACCATATATTTT
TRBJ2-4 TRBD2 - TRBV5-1 CASSPAAGVKNIQYF TGCGCCAGCAGCCCGGCCGCGGGAGTCAAAAACATTCAGTACTTC
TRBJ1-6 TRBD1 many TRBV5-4 CASSLDRGYSPLHF TGTGCCAGCAGCTTGGACAGGGGATATTCACCCCTCCACTTT
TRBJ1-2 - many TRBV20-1 CSAREFAPSSNYGYTF TGCAGTGCTAGAGAGTTTGCCCCCAGTTCTAACTATGGCTACACCTTC
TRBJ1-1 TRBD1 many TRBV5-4 CASSFRGPTEAFF TGTGCCAGCAGCTTTAGGGGGCCCACTGAAGCTTTCTTT
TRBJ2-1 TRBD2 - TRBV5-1 CASRGASGRASYNEQFF TGCGCCAGCAGAGGGGCTAGCGGGAGGGCCTCCTACAATGAGCAGTTCTTC
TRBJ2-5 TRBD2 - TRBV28 CASSFRVAGEETQYF TGTGCCAGCAGTTTCCGGGTAGCGGGAGAGGAGACCCAGTACTTC
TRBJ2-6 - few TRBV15 CATSRDLGYSGANVLTF TGTGCCACCAGCAGAGATTTAGGATACTCTGGGGCCAACGTCCTGACTTTC
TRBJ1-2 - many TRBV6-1 CASRVDGYYGYTF TGTGCCAGCAGGGTGGACGGATACTATGGCTACACCTTC
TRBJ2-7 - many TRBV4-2 CASSQPLGFYEQYF TGTGCCAGCAGCCAACCACTAGGGTTCTACGAGCAGTACTTC
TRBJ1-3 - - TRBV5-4 CASSRGHQGNTIYF TGTGCCAGCAGCAGGGGCCATCAGGGAAACACCATATATTTT
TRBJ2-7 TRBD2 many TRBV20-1 CSAASGSVHEQYF TGCAGTGCTGCTAGCGGGAGTGTTCACGAGCAGTACTTC